This is a list of T cell receptor beta chains from one sample in a study of metastatic and nonmetastatic thyroid tumors. With MiXCR, TCRdb called clones anew from the PCR reads. This table has around 41,000 clones, around 3.1% appearing once. The sequencing sample was made of blood. The receptors stem from a female donor with papillary thyroid cancer or a benign thyroid nodule (not recorded which). Some clones in this sample may be carry-over from other donors' samples. The CDR3 runs from the conserved cysteine through the conserved F or W. A D gene is named only where the DNA matches it firmly. Expanded clones get a size class; other rows say once, few or many, or leave the size out.

v_call	d_call	j_call	clone_size	cdr3_aa	cdr3_nt
TRBV10-3	TRBD1	TRBJ1-2	NA	CAISSDRDAGYTF	TGTGCCATCAGTAGTGACAGGGATGCTGGCTACACCTTC
TRBV30	NA	TRBJ1-1	NA	CAWIRQALNTEAFF	TGTGCCTGGATTCGGCAGGCCTTGAACACTGAAGCTTTCTTT
TRBV28	TRBD2	TRBJ2-1	many	CASTYAGGGGNEQFF	TGTGCCAGCACCTACGCGGGAGGTGGAGGCAATGAGCAGTTCTTC
TRBV6-2/TRBV6-3	TRBD1	TRBJ1-2	NA	CASSYSLNEGASGYTF	TGTGCCAGCAGTTACTCCTTAAATGAGGGGGCCAGTGGCTACACCTTC
TRBV19	NA	TRBJ1-2	many	CASSIPIANYGYTF	TGTGCCAGTAGTATCCCCATCGCTAACTATGGCTACACCTTC
TRBV29-1	NA	TRBJ1-1	many	CSTTGQQNTEAFF	TGCAGCACCACCGGACAGCAGAACACTGAAGCTTTCTTT
TRBV5-1	NA	TRBJ2-7	few	CASSLASFSYEQYF	TGCGCCAGCAGCTTGGCGAGTTTCTCCTACGAGCAGTACTTC
TRBV6-4	TRBD2	TRBJ2-3	few	CARGLAGEDTQYF	TGTGCCAGGGGACTAGCGGGAGAGGATACGCAGTATTTT
TRBV30	TRBD1	TRBJ1-6	few	CAWDRDNSPLHF	TGTGCCTGGGACAGGGATAATTCACCCCTCCACTTT
TRBV20-1	NA	TRBJ1-2	many	CSARKGANYGYTF	TGCAGTGCTAGGAAGGGAGCTAACTATGGCTACACCTTC
TRBV20-1	NA	TRBJ2-7	few	CSGGGTVSYEQYF	TGCAGTGGTGGGGGGACAGTTTCTTACGAGCAGTACTTC
TRBV3-1	NA	TRBJ2-7	many	CASSPRATYEQYF	TGTGCCAGCAGCCCCCGGGCTACCTACGAGCAGTACTTC
TRBV10-2	NA	TRBJ2-5	NA	CASRIRGEETQYF	TGCGCCAGCAGAATAAGGGGGGAAGAGACCCAGTACTTC
TRBV6-1	TRBD1	TRBJ2-2	few	CASKSGTGDTYTVELFF	TGTGCCAGCAAATCCGGGACAGGGGACACTTACACTGTGGAGCTGTTTTTT
TRBV27	NA	TRBJ2-1	few	CASSLGAAEQFF	TGTGCCAGCAGTTTAGGGGCGGCTGAGCAGTTCTTC
TRBV6-1	NA	TRBJ2-7	NA	CASSTGLEQYF	TGTGCCAGCAGTACAGGTCTCGAGCAGTACTTC
TRBV5-1	TRBD1	TRBJ1-1	many	CASSSQGYGTEAFF	TGCGCCAGCAGCTCACAGGGGTATGGCACTGAAGCTTTCTTT
TRBV7-8	NA	TRBJ1-2	NA	CASSLAGLGGYTF	TGTGCCAGCAGCTTGGCAGGGCTTGGAGGCTACACCTTC
TRBV4-1	NA	TRBJ2-7	many	CASSRQGRENEQYF	TGCGCCAGCAGCCGACAGGGGAGGGAGAACGAGCAGTACTTC
TRBV12-3/TRBV12-4	NA	TRBJ2-1	many	CASIPGQGAGGYNEQFF	TGTGCCAGCATACCGGGACAAGGGGCTGGGGGTTACAATGAGCAGTTCTTC
TRBV28	TRBD2	TRBJ2-5	few	CASSPSGRGVGETQYF	TGTGCCAGCAGTCCAAGCGGGAGAGGCGTCGGGGAGACCCAGTACTTC
TRBV15	NA	TRBJ2-1	few	CATSRDFDEQFF	TGTGCCACCAGCAGAGATTTCGATGAGCAGTTCTTC
TRBV6-1	NA	TRBJ2-3	many	CASSELRGGSTDTQYF	TGTGCCAGCAGTGAACTTCGGGGTGGAAGCACAGATACGCAGTATTTT
TRBV7-9	TRBD2	TRBJ2-7	few	CASSLDGTSGSHEQYF	TGTGCCAGCAGCTTAGACGGGACTAGCGGGAGCCACGAGCAGTACTTC
TRBV5-1	NA	TRBJ2-1	many	CASSQGSYNEQFF	TGCGCCAGCAGCCAGGGCTCCTACAATGAGCAGTTCTTC
TRBV6-5	NA	TRBJ1-5	many	CASSYSGNSNQPQHF	TGTGCCAGCAGTTACTCAGGGAATAGCAATCAGCCCCAGCATTTT
TRBV18	TRBD2	TRBJ2-1	many	CASSPRAIVGGRDEQFF	TGTGCCAGCTCACCCCGGGCGATCGTGGGCGGGAGAGATGAGCAGTTCTTC
TRBV30	TRBD2	TRBJ2-7	many	CAWRALGSGTNEQYF	TGTGCCTGGAGAGCTCTTGGTAGCGGGACGAACGAGCAGTACTTC
TRBV19	TRBD2	TRBJ2-7	many	CASMVKAGTSYEQYF	TGTGCCAGTATGGTAAAAGCGGGGACGTCCTACGAGCAGTACTTC
TRBV20-1	NA	TRBJ2-5	NA	CSAKTDQETQYF	TGCAGTGCCAAGACCGACCAAGAGACCCAGTACTTC
TRBV20-1	TRBD1	TRBJ1-5	few	CSALSLRSGTDFFNQPQHF	TGCAGTGCCCTATCCCTACGATCCGGGACAGATTTTTTCAATCAGCCCCAGCATTTT
TRBV5-1	NA	TRBJ1-1	many	CASSLPRGVGTEAFF	TGCGCCAGCAGCTTGCCCAGGGGTGTAGGCACTGAAGCTTTCTTT
TRBV6-2/TRBV6-3	NA	TRBJ1-1	NA	CASSYSGEREAFF	TGTGCCAGCAGTTACTCAGGGGAGCGGGAAGCTTTCTTT
TRBV6-1	NA	TRBJ1-2	many	CASSPGGTTNYGYTF	TGTGCCAGCAGCCCAGGAGGGACAACTAACTATGGCTACACCTTC
TRBV5-4	NA	TRBJ2-5	many	CASSLSGGGETQYF	TGTGCCAGCAGCTTGAGTGGAGGGGGCGAGACCCAGTACTTC
TRBV12-3/TRBV12-4	NA	TRBJ1-5	many	CASTPPTLGSNQPQHF	TGTGCCAGCACCCCCCCGACTCTTGGGAGCAATCAGCCCCAGCATTTT
TRBV27	NA	TRBJ2-6	many	CASSLGPGAGISGANVLTF	TGTGCCAGCAGTTTAGGACCCGGGGCAGGAATCTCTGGGGCCAACGTCCTGACTTTC
TRBV5-1	TRBD2	TRBJ2-3	NA	CASSIAGGPADTQYF	TGCGCCAGCAGTATAGCGGGAGGGCCAGCAGATACGCAGTATTTT
TRBV2	NA	TRBJ1-5	few	CASHWDYQPQHF	TGTGCCAGTCACTGGGACTATCAGCCCCAGCATTTT
TRBV12-3/TRBV12-4	NA	TRBJ1-2	few	CASTPTRDYYGYTF	TGTGCCAGCACCCCGACCCGGGACTACTATGGCTACACCTTC
TRBV2	NA	TRBJ1-4	few	CASNEQGSGEKLFF	TGTGCCAGCAATGAACAGGGCTCGGGGGAAAAACTGTTTTTT